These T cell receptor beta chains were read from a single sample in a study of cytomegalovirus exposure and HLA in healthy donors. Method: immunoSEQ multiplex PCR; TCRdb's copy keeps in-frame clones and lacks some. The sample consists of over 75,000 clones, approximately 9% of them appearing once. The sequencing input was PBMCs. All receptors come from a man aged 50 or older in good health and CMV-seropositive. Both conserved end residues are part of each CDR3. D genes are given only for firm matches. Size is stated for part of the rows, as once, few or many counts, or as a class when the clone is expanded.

cdr3_nt: TGCGCCAGCAGCTTGGCTAGGGGGAACACTGAAGCTTTCTTT
cdr3_aa: CASSLARGNTEAFF
d_call: .
j_call: TRBJ1-1
cdr3_length: 14
clone_size: few
v_call: TRBV5-1

cdr3_nt: TGTGCCAGCAGTTACGGTACGGGTAACTATGGCTACACCTTC
cdr3_aa: CASSYGTGNYGYTF
d_call: .
j_call: TRBJ1-2
cdr3_length: 14
clone_size: .
v_call: TRBV6-5

cdr3_nt: TGCAGCGTTGAGCGACAGGGGGGGATTAGCACAGATACGCAGTATTTT
cdr3_aa: CSVERQGGISTDTQYF
d_call: TRBD1
j_call: TRBJ2-3
cdr3_length: 16
clone_size: few
v_call: TRBV29-1

cdr3_nt: TGCAGTGCACCCGGCGGCTATGGCTACACCTTC
cdr3_aa: CSAPGGYGYTF
d_call: .
j_call: TRBJ1-2
cdr3_length: 11
clone_size: few
v_call: TRBV20-1

cdr3_nt: TGTGCCAGCAGCCCTAGATTCCAGGGGGGCTATGAGCAGTTCTTC
cdr3_aa: CASSPRFQGGYEQFF
d_call: .
j_call: TRBJ2-1
cdr3_length: 15
clone_size: .
v_call: TRBV28

cdr3_nt: TGTGCCAGCAGCTTGGGAGGTACCATATATTTT
cdr3_aa: CASSLGGTIYF
d_call: .
j_call: TRBJ1-3
cdr3_length: 11
clone_size: few
v_call: TRBV5-6

cdr3_nt: TGTGCCAGCAGTTACGACAGGCAAAGCTACGAGCAGTACTTC
cdr3_aa: CASSYDRQSYEQYF
d_call: .
j_call: TRBJ2-7
cdr3_length: 14
clone_size: .
v_call: TRBV6-5

cdr3_nt: TGTGCCAGCAGTGAATCGAGACTACCTGACAATGAGCAGTTCTTC
cdr3_aa: CASSESRLPDNEQFF
d_call: .
j_call: TRBJ2-1
cdr3_length: 15
clone_size: .
v_call: TRBV25-1

cdr3_nt: TGTGCCAGCAGAGGACTAGCGGGAGACGAGCAGTACTTC
cdr3_aa: CASRGLAGDEQYF
d_call: TRBD2
j_call: TRBJ2-7
cdr3_length: 13
clone_size: .
v_call: TRBV27

cdr3_nt: TGTGCCAGCAGCTTGTTAGGGGGTTGGTCCGGGTCGGTGGATGAGCAGTTCTTC
cdr3_aa: CASSLLGGWSGSVDEQFF
d_call: .
j_call: TRBJ2-1
cdr3_length: 18
clone_size: .
v_call: TRBV5-6

cdr3_nt: TGCGCCAGCAACCCTTCCGGAGGCAATGAGCAGTTCTTC
cdr3_aa: CASNPSGGNEQFF
d_call: .
j_call: TRBJ2-1
cdr3_length: 13
clone_size: .
v_call: TRBV5-1

cdr3_nt: TGCAGCGCTGGACTAGCGGGAGTGGGTAATGAGCAGTTCTTC
cdr3_aa: CSAGLAGVGNEQFF
d_call: TRBD2
j_call: TRBJ2-1
cdr3_length: 14
clone_size: few
v_call: TRBV29-1

cdr3_nt: TGTGCCAGCAGCTTAGTGCGCAGGGTAGCAGAAGCTTTCTTT
cdr3_aa: CASSLVRRVAEAFF
d_call: .
j_call: TRBJ1-1
cdr3_length: 14
clone_size: once
v_call: TRBV13

cdr3_nt: TGTGCCTGGGGGGACTGGTCATCCTACGAGCAGTACTTC
cdr3_aa: CAWGDWSSYEQYF
d_call: .
j_call: TRBJ2-7
cdr3_length: 13
clone_size: few
v_call: TRBV30

cdr3_nt: TGTGCCAGCAGTTCTATCGGTTTTATGAACACTGAAGCTTTCTTT
cdr3_aa: CASSSIGFMNTEAFF
d_call: .
j_call: TRBJ1-1
cdr3_length: 15
clone_size: few
v_call: TRBV28

cdr3_nt: TGTGCCAGCAGCTACCCAGAGACAGCAAACTATGGCTACACCTTC
cdr3_aa: CASSYPETANYGYTF
d_call: .
j_call: TRBJ1-2
cdr3_length: 15
clone_size: few
v_call: TRBV5-4

cdr3_nt: TGTGCCAGCAGTGGGGCAGTGACGAACACTGAAGCTTTCTTT
cdr3_aa: CASSGAVTNTEAFF
d_call: .
j_call: TRBJ1-1
cdr3_length: 14
clone_size: .
v_call: TRBV6-1